This TCR beta chain was identified in a study of OX40 agonist ivuxolimab in advanced cancers. Overall study: With a range of roughly 20 to 80, age averaged approximately 55 years, and more than 75% were male.

The repertoire was sequenced with immunoSEQ multiplex PCR; TCRdb's copy has only in-frame clones and lacks some. The repertoire holds about 34,000 clones, with around 83% as singletons. Study-wide points: Among the lowest peripheral clonal expansion occurred in 0.1-3.0 mg/kg partial responders. Some nonresponders additionally presented with little normalized T-cell clonal expansion. More expanded clones were seen, on average, in CD8+ T cells than in CD4+.

In regard to this clone: Its antigen is not identified.

The germline V gene encodes CDR1 SGHVS and CDR2 FQNEAQ. The CDR3 loop spans 17 amino acids. V shed 1 base and J shed 2 bases, with 16 bases lying between them. The chain has TRBV7-8 and TRBJ2-3; D may be TRBD1 or TRBD2 (6 bases each). This sequence originates from an adult with an advanced solid tumor such as melanoma, head and neck, liver or kidney cancer. The sample was CD4+ or CD8+ T cells sorted from blood, taken in a trial of the OX40 agonist ivuxolimab. CDR3 DNA sequence: TGTGCCAGCAGCTTAGTCCCCACAGGGAGGAACACAGATACGCAGTATTTT. This encodes CASSLVPTGRNTDTQYF.